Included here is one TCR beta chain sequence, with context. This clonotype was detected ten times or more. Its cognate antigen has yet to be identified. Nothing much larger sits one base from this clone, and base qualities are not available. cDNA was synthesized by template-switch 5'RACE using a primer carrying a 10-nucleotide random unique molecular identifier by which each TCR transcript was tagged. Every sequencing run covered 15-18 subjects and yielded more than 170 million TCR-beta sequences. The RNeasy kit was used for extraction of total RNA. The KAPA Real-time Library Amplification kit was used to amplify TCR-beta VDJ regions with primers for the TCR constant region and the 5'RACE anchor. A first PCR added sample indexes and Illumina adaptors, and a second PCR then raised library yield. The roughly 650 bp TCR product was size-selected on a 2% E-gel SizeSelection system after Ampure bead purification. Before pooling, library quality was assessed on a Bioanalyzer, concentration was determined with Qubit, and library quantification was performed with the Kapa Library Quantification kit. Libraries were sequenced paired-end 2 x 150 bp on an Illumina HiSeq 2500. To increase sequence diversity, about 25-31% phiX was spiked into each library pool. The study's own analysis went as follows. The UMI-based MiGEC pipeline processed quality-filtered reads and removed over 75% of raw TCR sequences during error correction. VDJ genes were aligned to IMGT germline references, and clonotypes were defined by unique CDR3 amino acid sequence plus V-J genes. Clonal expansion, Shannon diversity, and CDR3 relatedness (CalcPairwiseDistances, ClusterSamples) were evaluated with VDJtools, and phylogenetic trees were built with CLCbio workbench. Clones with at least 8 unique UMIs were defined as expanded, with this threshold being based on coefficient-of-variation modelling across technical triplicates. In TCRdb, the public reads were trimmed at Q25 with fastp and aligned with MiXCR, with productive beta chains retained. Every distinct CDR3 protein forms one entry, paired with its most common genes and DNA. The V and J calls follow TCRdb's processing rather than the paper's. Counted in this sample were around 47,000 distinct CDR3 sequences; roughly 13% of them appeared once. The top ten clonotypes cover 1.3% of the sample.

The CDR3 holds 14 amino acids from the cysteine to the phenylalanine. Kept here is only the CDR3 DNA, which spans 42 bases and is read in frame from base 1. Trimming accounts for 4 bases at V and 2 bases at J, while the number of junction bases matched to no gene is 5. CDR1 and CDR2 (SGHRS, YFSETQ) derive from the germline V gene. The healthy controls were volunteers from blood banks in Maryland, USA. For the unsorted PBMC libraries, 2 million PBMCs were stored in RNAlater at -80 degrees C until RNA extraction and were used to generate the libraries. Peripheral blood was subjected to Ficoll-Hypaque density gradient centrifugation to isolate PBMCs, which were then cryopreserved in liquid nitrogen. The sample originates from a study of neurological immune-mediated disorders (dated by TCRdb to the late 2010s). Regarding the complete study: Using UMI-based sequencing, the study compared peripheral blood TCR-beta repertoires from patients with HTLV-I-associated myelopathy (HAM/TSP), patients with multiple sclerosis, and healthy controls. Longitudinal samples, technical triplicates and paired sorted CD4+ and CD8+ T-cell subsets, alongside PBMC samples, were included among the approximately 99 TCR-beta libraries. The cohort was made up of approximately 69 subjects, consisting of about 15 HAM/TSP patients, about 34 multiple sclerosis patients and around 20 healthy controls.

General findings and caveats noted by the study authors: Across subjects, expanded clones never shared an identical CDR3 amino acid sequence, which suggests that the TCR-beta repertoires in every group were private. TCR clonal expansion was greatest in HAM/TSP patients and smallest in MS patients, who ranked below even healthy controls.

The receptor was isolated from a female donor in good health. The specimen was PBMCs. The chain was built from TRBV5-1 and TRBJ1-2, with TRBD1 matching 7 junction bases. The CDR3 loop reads CASSPTTGNYGYTF. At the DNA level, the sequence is TGCGCCAGCAGCCCTACGACAGGGAACTATGGCTACACCTTC.